This is a list of T cell receptor beta chains from one sample in a study of T cell changes during pregnancy in multiple sclerosis. Assay used: immunoSEQ multiplex PCR; TCRdb lists only in-frame clones, some missing. The sample includes about 51,000 clones, about 91% of them seen just once. This material consisted of CD8+ T cells from peripheral blood mononuclear cells, taken in the second trimester of pregnancy. The receptors here all came from a female donor with multiple sclerosis, enrolled in a pregnancy study. Each CDR3 is given with its conserved first and last residue. The order of the fields is J gene, clone size, D gene, V gene, CDR3 DNA, CDR3 protein. The D gene is left open where the match is weak. Size is stated for part of the rows, as once, few or many counts, or as a class when the clone is expanded.

J: TRBJ1-3; size: .; D: TRBD1; V: TRBV5-5; DNA: TGTGCCAGCAGCCTACCGGGACAGACCTCTGGAAACACCATATATTTT; CDR3: CASSLPGQTSGNTIYF
J: TRBJ1-3; size: .; D: .; V: TRBV9; DNA: TGTGCCAGCAGCGCCACAAGAAACACCATATATTTT; CDR3: CASSATRNTIYF
J: TRBJ2-2; size: .; D: TRBD1; V: TRBV7-9; DNA: TGTGCCAGCAGCTTAGTGGGGGCCGGGACAGCCTTCACCGGGGAGCTGTTTTTT; CDR3: CASSLVGAGTAFTGELFF
J: TRBJ1-5; size: .; D: .; V: TRBV7-2; DNA: TGTGCCAGCAGCTTGCCTTACTCTCAGCCCCAGCATTTT; CDR3: CASSLPYSQPQHF
J: TRBJ1-4; size: .; D: TRBD1; V: TRBV6-5; DNA: TGTGCCAGCACTCAAGAACAGGGGTCTAATGAAAAACTGTTTTTT; CDR3: CASTQEQGSNEKLFF
J: TRBJ1-6; size: .; D: .; V: TRBV2; DNA: TGTGCCAGCATTCGGAGCTCCTATAATTCACCCCTCCACTTT; CDR3: CASIRSSYNSPLHF
J: TRBJ2-2; size: .; D: TRBD2; V: TRBV9; DNA: TGTGCCAGCAGCGTAGAAGCGGGGGGGCTAGTCACCGGGGAGCTGTTTTTT; CDR3: CASSVEAGGLVTGELFF
J: TRBJ1-1; size: few; D: .; V: TRBV4-1; DNA: TGCGCCAGCAGCCAAGCCCAGCAGGTGAACACTGAAGCTTTCTTT; CDR3: CASSQAQQVNTEAFF
J: TRBJ2-1; size: .; D: TRBD2; V: TRBV5-4; DNA: TGTGCCAGCAGCTTTAGCGGGGGGGCCCCCTACAATGAGCAGTTCTTC; CDR3: CASSFSGGAPYNEQFF
J: TRBJ1-1; size: .; D: .; V: TRBV30; DNA: TGTGCCTGGACGCCGCGGGGGACTGAAGCTTTCTTT; CDR3: CAWTPRGTEAFF
J: TRBJ1-2; size: .; D: .; V: TRBV27; DNA: TGTGCCAGCAGTTTATCCGCAATGGGCGGCTACACCTTC; CDR3: CASSLSAMGGYTF
J: TRBJ2-3; size: .; D: .; V: TRBV7-9; DNA: TGTGCCAGCAGCTCCCCGGGCAGGGGATCAGATACGCAGTATTTT; CDR3: CASSSPGRGSDTQYF
J: TRBJ2-3; size: .; D: .; V: TRBV27; DNA: TGTGCCAGCAGACTGACTCCTGCGAGTGCTCCTAGCACAGATACGCAGTATTTT; CDR3: CASRLTPASAPSTDTQYF
J: TRBJ2-2; size: .; D: TRBD1; V: TRBV28; DNA: TGTGCCAGCACGGAGGGACAGGGGTACACCGGGGAGCTGTTTTTT; CDR3: CASTEGQGYTGELFF
J: TRBJ2-7; size: .; D: TRBD1; V: TRBV4-3; DNA: TGCGCCAGCAGCCCGGGACAGGGCAGCTACGAGCAGTACTTC; CDR3: CASSPGQGSYEQYF
J: TRBJ1-4; size: .; D: .; V: TRBV7-2; DNA: TGTGCCAGCAGCTTTGGGGAGGATAAACTGTTTTTT; CDR3: CASSFGEDKLFF
J: TRBJ1-1; size: once; D: .; V: TRBV6-5; DNA: TGTGCCAGCAGGGGCGGGGTGTCGTTTGAAGCTTTCTTT; CDR3: CASRGGVSFEAFF
J: TRBJ1-5; size: .; D: TRBD1; V: TRBV5-8; DNA: TGTGCCAGCAGCGAACCCCCGTCGGACAGGTACTATAGCAATCAGCCCCAGCATTTT; CDR3: CASSEPPSDRYYSNQPQHF
J: TRBJ1-2; size: .; D: .; V: TRBV19; DNA: TGTGCCAGTAAAGGAACGGGATGGGCCTTGGGCTACACCTTC; CDR3: CASKGTGWALGYTF
J: TRBJ1-1; size: .; D: TRBD1; V: TRBV6-4; DNA: TGTGCCAGCAGTGACCTCCGGGACAGGGGGAAGGCTTTCTTT; CDR3: CASSDLRDRGKAFF
J: TRBJ2-3; size: .; D: .; V: TRBV4-3; DNA: TGCGCCAGCAGCCAAGATTCTCGGGACTCAGTAGCAGATACGCAGTATTTT; CDR3: CASSQDSRDSVADTQYF
J: TRBJ1-1; size: few; D: TRBD1; V: TRBV19; DNA: TGTGCCAGTAGGGGAGAATCTACAGGGGACACTGAAGCTTTCTTT; CDR3: CASRGESTGDTEAFF
J: TRBJ2-1; size: .; D: .; V: TRBV7-2; DNA: TGTGCCAGCAGCAAAAAGACAGGTTATGAGCAGTTCTTC; CDR3: CASSKKTGYEQFF
J: TRBJ1-6; size: .; D: .; V: TRBV28; DNA: TGTGCCAGCAGGTCCGAGGGAGATTCACCCCTCCACTTT; CDR3: CASRSEGDSPLHF
J: TRBJ2-1; size: .; D: TRBD2; V: TRBV9; DNA: TGTGCCAGCAGCGGCCCCAGCCTAAGCGGGGGGACCTACAATGAGCAGTTCTTC; CDR3: CASSGPSLSGGTYNEQFF
J: TRBJ2-5; size: .; D: .; V: TRBV6-1; DNA: TGTGCCAGCAGTGAAGCGCGAGGGTTTGAGACCCAGTACTTC; CDR3: CASSEARGFETQYF
J: TRBJ2-1; size: .; D: TRBD2; V: TRBV4-3; DNA: TGCGCCAGCAGAGCTTCGGAGAGCGGGGGGAACAATGAGCAGTTCTTC; CDR3: CASRASESGGNNEQFF
J: TRBJ2-2; size: .; D: TRBD1; V: TRBV15; DNA: TGTGCCACCAGCAGAGACAGGGGGCTCACCGGGGAGCTGTTTTTT; CDR3: CATSRDRGLTGELFF
J: TRBJ1-1; size: .; D: TRBD1; V: TRBV6-5; DNA: TGTGCCAGCAGTACAGGGGGCTGGACTGAAGCTTTCTTT; CDR3: CASSTGGWTEAFF
J: TRBJ2-7; size: .; D: .; V: TRBV6-1; DNA: TGTGCCAGCAGCCCCGGACAGAGCTACGAGCAGTACTTC; CDR3: CASSPGQSYEQYF
J: TRBJ1-5; size: .; D: .; V: TRBV7-2; DNA: TGTGCCAGCAGCCCCCTTGCGGGGGTCGGTCAGCCCCAGCATTTT; CDR3: CASSPLAGVGQPQHF
J: TRBJ2-7; size: .; D: .; V: TRBV25-1; DNA: TGTGCCAGCCACGCTAAGGGGGGGAGCTCCGAGCAGTACTTC; CDR3: CASHAKGGSSEQYF
J: TRBJ2-7; size: .; D: TRBD1; V: TRBV14; DNA: TGTGCCAGCAGCCCAGGGGGCTCAGTGTTCTCCTACGAGCAGTACTTC; CDR3: CASSPGGSVFSYEQYF
J: TRBJ2-7; size: .; D: .; V: TRBV6-5; DNA: TGTGCCAGCAGTTGGGGGGACGAGCAGTACTTC; CDR3: CASSWGDEQYF
J: TRBJ1-1; size: .; D: TRBD1; V: TRBV9; DNA: TGTGCCAGCAGCGCCCGGACAGGATTCATGAACACTGAAGCTTTCTTT; CDR3: CASSARTGFMNTEAFF
J: TRBJ2-3; size: .; D: TRBD2; V: TRBV9; DNA: TGTGCCAGCAGCGTAGCTACCGGGAGGGCTAGCGGGGCCGGATCTAGCACAGATACGCAGTATTTT; CDR3: CASSVATGRASGAGSSTDTQYF
J: TRBJ2-5; size: .; D: TRBD1; V: TRBV4-1; DNA: TGCGCCAGCAGCCAAGACACGGACAGGGGGTCCTTGGCCTCAGAGACCCAGTACTTC; CDR3: CASSQDTDRGSLASETQYF
J: TRBJ1-6; size: .; D: TRBD1; V: TRBV19; DNA: TGTGCCAGTAGTATATCAGGGGGGATTAATTCACCCCTCCACTTT; CDR3: CASSISGGINSPLHF
J: TRBJ1-1; size: once; D: TRBD1; V: TRBV7-6; DNA: TGTGCCAGCAGATACGACAGGGCGCCCACTGAAGCTTTCTTT; CDR3: CASRYDRAPTEAFF
J: TRBJ1-6; size: once; D: TRBD1; V: TRBV2; DNA: TGTGCCAGCAGCGGGGACAGAAGCTCCTATAATTCACCCCTCCACTTT; CDR3: CASSGDRSSYNSPLHF
J: TRBJ1-5; size: few; D: .; V: TRBV6-5; DNA: TGTGCCAGCAGGCCAGGGTTGGATCAGCCCCAGCATTTT; CDR3: CASRPGLDQPQHF
J: TRBJ2-7; size: .; D: .; V: TRBV11-2; DNA: TGTGCCAGCAGCTTAGTGGCACCCATCTACGAGCAGTACTTC; CDR3: CASSLVAPIYEQYF
J: TRBJ1-1; size: .; D: .; V: TRBV4-3; DNA: TGCGCCAGCAGCCAAGATCTGTTGGGGCAGGGGACTGAAGCTTTCTTT; CDR3: CASSQDLLGQGTEAFF
J: TRBJ2-6; size: .; D: .; V: TRBV21-1; DNA: TGTGCCAGCAGCTCTCGGACAGGGCTGTCTGGGGCCAACGTCCTGACTTTC; CDR3: CASSSRTGLSGANVLTF
J: TRBJ1-1; size: .; D: .; V: TRBV12-5; DNA: TGTGCTAGTGGAACTATAAGGGGGTTGAACACTGAAGCTTTCTTT; CDR3: CASGTIRGLNTEAFF
J: TRBJ2-7; size: .; D: TRBD1; V: TRBV13; DNA: TGTGCCAGCAGCTTTGGCGGGGACAGGGCTCATCACGAGCAGTACTTC; CDR3: CASSFGGDRAHHEQYF
J: TRBJ2-5; size: .; D: .; V: TRBV7-3; DNA: TGTGCCAGCAGCAATAATGGGGGGGCCCTGGAGACCCAGTACTTC; CDR3: CASSNNGGALETQYF
J: TRBJ2-4; size: .; D: .; V: TRBV15; DNA: TGTGCCTCGCAAGAAGGGGTCGCGGCCAAAAACATTCAGTACTTC; CDR3: CASQEGVAAKNIQYF
J: TRBJ1-6; size: .; D: TRBD1; V: TRBV10-3; DNA: TGTGCCTCCCGGGACAGTCATAATTCACCCCTCCACTTT; CDR3: CASRDSHNSPLHF
J: TRBJ1-4; size: .; D: TRBD1; V: TRBV10-3; DNA: TGTGCCATCAGTGAAACAGGGGGGAATGAAAAACTGTTTTTT; CDR3: CAISETGGNEKLFF
J: TRBJ2-5; size: .; D: .; V: TRBV9; DNA: TGTGCCAGCAGCATTCGGGACTACCAAGAGACCCAGTACTTC; CDR3: CASSIRDYQETQYF
J: TRBJ2-7; size: .; D: TRBD2; V: TRBV5-4; DNA: TGTGCCAGCAGCGACATGGGGGGGAGATACGAGCAGTACTTC; CDR3: CASSDMGGRYEQYF
J: TRBJ2-2; size: once; D: .; V: TRBV13; DNA: TGTGCCAGCAGCTCCCCTTCAATGGGCGCCGGGGAGCTGTTTTTT; CDR3: CASSSPSMGAGELFF
J: TRBJ2-2; size: .; D: TRBD2; V: TRBV9; DNA: TGTGCCAGCAGCGGGGGGGGGAAGGCCGGGGAGCTGTTTTTT; CDR3: CASSGGGKAGELFF